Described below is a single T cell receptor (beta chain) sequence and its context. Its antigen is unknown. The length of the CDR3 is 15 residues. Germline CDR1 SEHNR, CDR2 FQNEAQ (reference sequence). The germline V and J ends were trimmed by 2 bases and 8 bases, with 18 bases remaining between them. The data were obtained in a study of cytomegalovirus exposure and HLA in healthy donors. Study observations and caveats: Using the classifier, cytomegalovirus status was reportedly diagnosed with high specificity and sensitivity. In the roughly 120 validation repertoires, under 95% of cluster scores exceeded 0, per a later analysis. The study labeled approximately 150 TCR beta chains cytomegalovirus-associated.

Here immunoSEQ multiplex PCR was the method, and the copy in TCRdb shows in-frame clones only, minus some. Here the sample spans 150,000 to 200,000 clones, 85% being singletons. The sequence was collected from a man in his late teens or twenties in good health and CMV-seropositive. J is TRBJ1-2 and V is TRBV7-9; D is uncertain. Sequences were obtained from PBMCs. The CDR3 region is CASSLRSQAVHGYTF. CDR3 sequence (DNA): TGTGCCAGCAGCTTAAGGTCTCAGGCCGTCCACGGCTACACCTTC.